Listed here is a single TCR beta chain. Its antigen is unknown. The data belong to a study of T cell repertoires in aging, cancer and after chemotherapy. About the study: Over several months to years, re-sampled healthy donor repertoires clearly shared clones. Study observations and caveats: Healthy donors lost TCR diversity with age mainly through richness, cancer patients through richness and evenness. No conclusions about immunological memory after chemotherapy can be drawn from the repertoire data. Age-matched healthy donors had significantly more diverse, less clonal blood TCR repertoires than untreated cancer patients.

V lost 2 bases and J 3 bases, leaving 15 bases between the germline ends. CDR3 length equals 16 residues. Germline CDR1 SEHNR, CDR2 FQNEAQ (reference sequence). Multiplex touch-down PCR with TRB-A/B primers amplified rearranged V-D-J TRB sequences. MiXCR was run by TCRdb on the multiplex PCR reads, yielding one entry per CDR3 protein. The data hold over 8,500 distinct CDR3 sequences, with approximately 24% observed a single time. Peripheral blood genomic DNA, not sorted cells or RNA, was the template. This receptor was identified in a human donor in good health. The J gene is TRBJ2-3, the V gene TRBV7-9; the D gene could be TRBD1 or TRBD2 (6 bases each). Sample: blood. CDR3 residues: CASSLLPGAVTDTQYF. The CDR3 coding sequence is TGTGCCAGCAGCTTACTTCCGGGGGCGGTAACAGATACGCAGTATTTT.